This T cell receptor beta chain was found in a study of post-analysis software for immune sequencing data. Study overall: Patients with relapsing-remitting, secondary progressive and progressive-relapsing multiple sclerosis courses were all represented.

About this clonotype: Its antigen is not identified. This may stem from a read error, because a much larger clone lies one nucleotide away.

Trimming removed 5 bases at V and 4 bases at J, with 22 bases between. Germline assignment: CDR1 SQVTM and CDR2 ANQGSEA. The CDR3 consists of 16 residues. Libraries were made from TCR beta cDNA, and they carried unique molecular identifiers. TCRdb independently ran MiXCR on the PCR reads; one entry per CDR3 protein. Among around 500,000 distinct CDR3 sequences listed, around 34% were seen once. Study observations and caveats: Patients had higher frequencies than controls of five or six TRBV segments, including TRBV5-6, TRBV5-1 and TRBV20-1. Samples from one preparation batch, clustered by F measure, grouped strongly together. Controls showed significantly higher normalized Chao1 diversity than did multiple sclerosis patients.

The sequenced material came from blood. The rearrangement uses TRBV29-1 and TRBJ2-3; tentative D call: TRBD2 (5 bases). The TCR comes from a girl between 2 and 17 years old with multiple sclerosis. The CDR3 region is CSVSFSSSGSSDTQYF. For the CDR3, the DNA is TGCAGCGTTTCTTTTAGTTCATCGGGGTCTTCAGATACGCAGTATTTT.